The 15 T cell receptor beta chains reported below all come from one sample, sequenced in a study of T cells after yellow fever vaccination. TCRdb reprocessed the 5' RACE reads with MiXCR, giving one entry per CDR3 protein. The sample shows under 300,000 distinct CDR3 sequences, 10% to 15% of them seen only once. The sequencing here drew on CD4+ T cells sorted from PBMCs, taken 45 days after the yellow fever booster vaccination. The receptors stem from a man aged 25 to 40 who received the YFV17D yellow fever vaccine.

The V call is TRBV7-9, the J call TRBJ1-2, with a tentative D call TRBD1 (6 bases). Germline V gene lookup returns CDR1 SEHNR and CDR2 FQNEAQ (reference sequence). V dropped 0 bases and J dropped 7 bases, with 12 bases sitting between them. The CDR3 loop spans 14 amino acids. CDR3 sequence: CASSLATTRGGYTF. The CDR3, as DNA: TGTGCCAGCAGCTTAGCCACCACCAGGGGTGGCTACACCTTC. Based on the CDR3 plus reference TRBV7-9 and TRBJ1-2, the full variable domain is DTGVSQNPRHKITKRGQNVTFRCDPISEHNRLYWYRQTLGQGPEFLTYFQNEAQLEKSRLLSDRFSAERPKGSFSTLEIQRTEQGDSAMYLCASSLATTRGGYTFGSGTRLTVV.

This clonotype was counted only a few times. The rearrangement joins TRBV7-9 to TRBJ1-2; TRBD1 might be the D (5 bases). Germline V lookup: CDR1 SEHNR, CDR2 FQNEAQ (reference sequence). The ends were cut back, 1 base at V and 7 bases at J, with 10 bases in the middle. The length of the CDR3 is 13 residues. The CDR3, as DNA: TGTGCCAGCAGCTTAGGCCAGGGAACTGGCTACACCTTC. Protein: CASSLGQGTGYTF.

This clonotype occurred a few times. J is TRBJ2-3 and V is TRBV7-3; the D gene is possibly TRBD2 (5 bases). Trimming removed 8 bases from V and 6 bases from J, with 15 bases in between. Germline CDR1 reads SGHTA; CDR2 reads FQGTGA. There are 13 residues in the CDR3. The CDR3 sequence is CASSPGGADTQYF. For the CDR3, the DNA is TGTGCCAGCTCACCTGGAGGAGCGGATACGCAGTATTTT.

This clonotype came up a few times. The CDR3 DNA sequence: TGTGCCAGCAGCCAAATAGCGGGAGGAACCTCCTACGAGCAGTACTTC. This codes for CASSQIAGGTSYEQYF. This chain connects TRBV4-2 to TRBJ2-7, with TRBD2 matching over 10 bases. V lost 2 bases to trimming and J lost 0 bases; unmatched junction nucleotides: 4. The length of the CDR3 is 16 residues. Germline values: CDR1 LGHNA, CDR2 YNFKEQ.

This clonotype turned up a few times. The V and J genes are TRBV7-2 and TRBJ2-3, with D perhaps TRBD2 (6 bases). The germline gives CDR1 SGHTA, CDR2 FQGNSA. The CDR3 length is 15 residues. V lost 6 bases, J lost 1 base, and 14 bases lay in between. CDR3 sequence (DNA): TGTGCCAGCAGGCCTAGGAGGGAGGGCACAGATACGCAGTATTTT. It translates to CASRPRREGTDTQYF.

In DNA form, the CDR3 reads TGCGCCAGCAGACGTACAGTAGCTAGCACAGATACGCAGTATTTT. Translation gives CASRRTVASTDTQYF. J is TRBJ2-3 and V is TRBV5-1; D is ambiguous. With 5 bases removed from V and 0 bases from J, the gap between germline ends came to 13 bases. Germline-derived CDR1 and CDR2 are SGHRS and YFSETQ. The CDR3 spans 15 residues.

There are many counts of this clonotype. The CDR3 nucleotides are TGCGCCAGCAGCTCACAGGGAAGGAACACTGAAGCTTTCTTT. The encoded protein is CASSSQGRNTEAFF. J is TRBJ1-1 and V is TRBV5-1; a weak D match, TRBD1 (6 bases). This CDR3 region has 14 residues. V lost 3 bases and J 1 base, leaving 10 bases between the germline ends. CDR1 is SGHRS, CDR2 YFSETQ, per germline.

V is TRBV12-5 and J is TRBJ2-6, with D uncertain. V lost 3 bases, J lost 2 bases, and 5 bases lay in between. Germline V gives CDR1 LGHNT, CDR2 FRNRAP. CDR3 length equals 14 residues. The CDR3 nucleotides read TGTGCTAGTGGTTTAGGGACTGGGGCCAACGTCCTGACTTTC. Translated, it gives CASGLGTGANVLTF. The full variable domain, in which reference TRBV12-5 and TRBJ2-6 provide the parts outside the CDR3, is DARVTQTPRHKVTEMGQEVTMRCQPILGHNTVFWYRQTMMQGLELLAYFRNRAPLDDSGMPKDRFSAEMPDATLATLKIQPSEPRDSAVYFCASGLGTGANVLTFGAGSRLTVL.

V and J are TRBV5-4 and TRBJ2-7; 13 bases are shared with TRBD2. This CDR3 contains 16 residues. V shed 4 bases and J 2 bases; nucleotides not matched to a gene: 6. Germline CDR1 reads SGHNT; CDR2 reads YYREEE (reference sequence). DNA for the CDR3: TGTGCCAGCAGCCGAGGACTAGCGGGAGACACCTACGAGCAGTACTTC. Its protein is CASSRGLAGDTYEQYF. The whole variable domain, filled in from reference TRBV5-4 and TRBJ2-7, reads ETGVTQSPTHLIKTRGQQVTLRCSSQSGHNTVSWYQQALGQGPQFIFQYYREEENGRGNFPPRFSGLQFPNYSSELNVNALELDDSALYLCASSRGLAGDTYEQYFGPGTRLTVT.

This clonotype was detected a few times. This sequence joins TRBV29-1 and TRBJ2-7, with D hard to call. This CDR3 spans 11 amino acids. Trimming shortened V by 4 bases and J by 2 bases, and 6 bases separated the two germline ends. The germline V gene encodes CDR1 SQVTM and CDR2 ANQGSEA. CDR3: CSVAQTYEQYF. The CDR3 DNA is TGCAGCGTTGCGCAGACCTACGAGCAGTACTTC.

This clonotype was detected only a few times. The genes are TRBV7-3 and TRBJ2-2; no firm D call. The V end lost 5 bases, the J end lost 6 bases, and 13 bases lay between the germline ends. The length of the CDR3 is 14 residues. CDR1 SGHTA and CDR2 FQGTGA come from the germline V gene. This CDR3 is CASSAATRAGELFF. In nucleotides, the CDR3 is TGTGCCAGCAGCGCCGCGACCCGTGCCGGGGAGCTGTTTTTT.

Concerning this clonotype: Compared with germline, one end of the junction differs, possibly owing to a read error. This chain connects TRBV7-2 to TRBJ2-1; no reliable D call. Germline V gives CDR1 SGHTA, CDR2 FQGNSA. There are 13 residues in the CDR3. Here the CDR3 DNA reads TGTGCCAGCAGCCCCGACTCCGACAATGAGCAGTTCTTC. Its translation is CASSPDSDNEQFF.

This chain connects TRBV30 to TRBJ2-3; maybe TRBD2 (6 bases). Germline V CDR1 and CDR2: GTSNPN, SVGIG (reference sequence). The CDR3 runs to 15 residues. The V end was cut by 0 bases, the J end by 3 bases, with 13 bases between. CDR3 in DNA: TGTGCCTGGAGTGTATTAAGACTAGGAACAGATACGCAGTATTTT. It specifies CAWSVLRLGTDTQYF.

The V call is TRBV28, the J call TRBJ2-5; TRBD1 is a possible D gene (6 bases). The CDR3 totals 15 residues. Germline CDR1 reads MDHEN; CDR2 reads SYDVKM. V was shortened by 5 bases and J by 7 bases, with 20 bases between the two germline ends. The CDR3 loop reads CASSGPGHGKRTQYF. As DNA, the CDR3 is TGTGCCAGCAGTGGCCCGGGACACGGGAAGAGGACCCAGTACTTC. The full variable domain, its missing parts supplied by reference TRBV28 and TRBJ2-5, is DVKVTQSSRYLVKRTGEKVFLECVQDMDHENMFWYRQDPGLGLRLIYFSYDVKMKEKGDIPEGYSVSREKKERFSLILESASTNQTSMYLCASSGPGHGKRTQYFGPGTRLLVL.

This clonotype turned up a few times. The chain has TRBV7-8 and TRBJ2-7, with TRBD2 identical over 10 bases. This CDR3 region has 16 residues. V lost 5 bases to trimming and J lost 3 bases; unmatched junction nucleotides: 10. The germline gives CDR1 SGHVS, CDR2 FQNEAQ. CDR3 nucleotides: TGTGCCAGCAGCCCCGGGCTAGCGGGAGAATACTACGAGCAGTACTTC. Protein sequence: CASSPGLAGEYYEQYF. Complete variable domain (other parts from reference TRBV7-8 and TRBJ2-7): GAGVSQSPRYKVAKRGQDVALRCDPISGHVSLFWYQQALGQGPEFLTYFQNEAQLDKSGLPSDRFFAERPEGSVSTLKIQRTQQEDSAVYLCASSPGLAGEYYEQYFGPGTRLTVT.